Below are 31 T cell receptor beta chains sequenced from a single sample in a study of shared clonotypes between healthy human individuals. Profiled with immunoSEQ multiplex PCR; TCRdb holds only in-frame clones, not every one. Among about 680,000 clones, approximately 79% were seen once, and the ten largest hold approximately 1.8%. Sample: memory CD4+ T cells sorted from blood. The subset was: CD45RA-negative fraction. These receptors were collected from a young woman in good health.

On this clone: Only one base separates this from a far larger clonotype, so it likely reflects a read error. Other DNA variants within this sample encode the same CDR3. This sequence joins TRBV23-1 and TRBJ1-4; the D gene is possibly TRBD1 (6 bases). TRBV23-1 is assigned to the ORF class and has an uncertain function. The CDR3 totals 15 residues. Written as DNA, the CDR3 is TGCGCTAGCAGTGTGCAGGACAGTCTTAATGAAAAACTGTTTTTT. Translation gives CASSVQDSLNEKLFF.

The chain couples TRBV27 to TRBJ2-2, with 9 bases that match TRBD2. Germline values: CDR1 MNHEY, CDR2 SMNVEV (reference sequence). The CDR3 sequence is 17 residues long. V trimming: 8 bases; J trimming: 0 bases; junction bases outside the gene matches: 10. CDR3 loop: CASQPATSGSNTGELFF. CDR3 DNA sequence: TGTGCCAGCCAACCGGCTACTAGCGGGTCGAACACCGGGGAGCTGTTTTTT.

Remarks on this clone: A much bigger clone sits one base away, suggesting this may be a read error. The rearrangement joins TRBV28 to TRBJ2-7; D perhaps matches TRBD1 (5 bases). The CDR3 runs to 12 residues. Trimming removed 6 bases at V and 3 bases at J, with 9 bases between. The germline V gene has CDR1 MDHEN and CDR2 SYDVKM. CDR3 nucleotides: TGTGCCAGCAGCTGGGGCAGCTACGAGCAGTACTTC. Protein product: CASSWGSYEQYF.

The chain is built from TRBV13 and TRBJ1-5; unclear D gene. Germline loops: CDR1 PRHDT, CDR2 FYEKMQ (reference sequence). The CDR3 is 12 residues long. CDR3 coding DNA: TGTGCTCACGAAGAAAGCAATCAGCCCCAGCATTTT. It translates to CAHEESNQPQHF. The full variable domain, rest sourced from reference TRBV13 and TRBJ1-5, is AAGVIQSPRHLIKEKRETATLKCYPIPRHDTVYWYQQGPGQDPQFLISFYEKMQSDKGSIPDRFSAQQFSDYHSELNMSSLELGDSALYFCAHEESNQPQHFGDGTRLSIL.

The sample holds a few counts of this clone. V usage is TRBV7-9 and J usage is TRBJ2-5, with D hard to call. The CDR3 consists of 12 residues. Germline loops: CDR1 SEHNR, CDR2 FQNEAQ (reference sequence). V shed 5 bases and J shed 5 bases, with 9 bases lying between them. The DNA of the CDR3 is TGTGCCAGCAGCGTAGAACTGGAGACCCAGTACTTC. Amino acid sequence: CASSVELETQYF.

V is TRBV18 and J is TRBJ1-1; 7 bases fit TRBD1. This CDR3 has 12 residues. Per the germline V gene, CDR1 is KGHSH and CDR2 is LQKENI. V gave up 2 bases and J gave up 12 bases; unmatched junction bases: 6. In DNA, the CDR3 is TGTGCCAGCTCACCATTAGGGGGCACAACTTTCTTT. Its protein is CASSPLGGTTFF.

The rearrangement uses TRBV28 and TRBJ1-5, with 10 bases matching TRBD1. The CDR3 loop spans 14 amino acids. V shed 2 bases and J 11 bases; nucleotides not matched to a gene: 6. CDR1 is MDHEN, CDR2 SYDVKM, per germline. DNA for the CDR3: TGTGCCAGCAGTTTACGACAGGGGGCCATGGCCCAGCATTTT. Translating it yields CASSLRQGAMAQHF.

The CDR3 DNA follows: TGTGCCAGCAGTCCCCTAGCGGGTCCGGACAATGAGCAGTTCTTC. As protein: CASSPLAGPDNEQFF. This rearrangement joins TRBV27 to TRBJ2-1; TRBD2 matches 8 bases. V gave up 5 bases and J gave up 5 bases; unmatched junction bases: 8. The CDR3 has 15 amino acids. Germline V CDR1 and CDR2: MNHEY, SMNVEV (reference sequence).

V is TRBV11-2 and J is TRBJ1-1, with 9 positions matching TRBD1. The trim removed 5 bases at V and 11 bases at J, leaving 9 bases unmatched. Per the germline V gene, CDR1 is SGHAT and CDR2 is FQNNGV. This CDR3 spans 13 amino acids. The CDR3 bases are TGTGCCAGCAGCCTCCGGGACAGGGTTTCGGCTTTCTTT. Translated, it gives CASSLRDRVSAFF.

The genes are TRBV18 and TRBJ2-7; maybe TRBD2 (6 bases). This CDR3 comprises 13 residues. V was shortened by 3 bases and J by 5 bases, with 11 bases between the two germline ends. Germline assignment: CDR1 KGHSH and CDR2 LQKENI. CDR3 in DNA: TGTGCCAGCTCACCGGGGGGAACCGACGAGCAGTACTTC. This sequence encodes CASSPGGTDEQYF.

The chain uses TRBV4-1 and TRBJ2-7; D is possibly TRBD1 (5 bases). Between the trimmed V and J ends, which lost 0 bases and 2 bases, there was a span of 14 bases. Germline assignment: CDR1 MGHRA and CDR2 YSYEKL. There are 16 residues in the CDR3. For the CDR3, the DNA is TGCGCCAGCAGCCAAGAGGGGCTGGGCATCACCTACGAGCAGTACTTC. It translates to CASSQEGLGITYEQYF.

The chain employs TRBV2 and TRBJ1-2, with D possibly TRBD1 on 6 matching bases. There are 15 residues in the CDR3. The V end lost 8 bases, the J end lost 8 bases, and 24 bases lay between the germline ends. CDR1 SNHLY and CDR2 FYNNEI come from the germline V gene. The CDR3 sequence: CASHRDVTTQGGYTF. The CDR3 DNA is TGTGCCAGCCACAGGGACGTAACCACCCAGGGGGGCTACACCTTC.

The rearrangement uses TRBV6-6 and TRBJ2-7; a weak D match, TRBD1 (6 bases). CDR3 length: 13 amino acids. CDR1 and CDR2 (germline): MNHNY, SVGAGI (reference sequence). V gave up 6 bases and J gave up 2 bases, with 11 bases separating them. CDR3 loop: CASRNDRTYEQYF. The CDR3 DNA follows: TGTGCCAGCAGAAACGACAGGACCTACGAGCAGTACTTC.

The chain is built from TRBV11-2 and TRBJ1-1; TRBD1 agrees at 8 bases. This CDR3 region has 15 residues. The J segment lost 3 bases and the V segment lost 5 bases, leaving 8 bases of the junction unmatched. Germline lookup yields CDR1 SGHAT and CDR2 FQNNGV. For the CDR3, the DNA is TGTGCCAGCAGCCCGTGGACAGGGAGGGACACTGAAGCTTTCTTT. This encodes CASSPWTGRDTEAFF.

This clone was observed a single time. The chain links TRBV18 to TRBJ2-4; possible D gene TRBD1, 5 bases. The CDR3 runs 16 residues. Germline V gives CDR1 KGHSH, CDR2 LQKENI. The V and J ends lost 3 bases and 0 bases respectively, with 12 bases between them. Here the CDR3 DNA reads TGTGCCAGCTCACCTCCACAGGACCTAGCCAAAAACATTCAGTACTTC. The encoded protein is CASSPPQDLAKNIQYF.

This clone was recorded a few times. V is TRBV28 and J is TRBJ1-4; 9 nucleotides match TRBD1. The length of the CDR3 is 15 residues. Germline V gene lookup returns CDR1 MDHEN and CDR2 SYDVKM. V was clipped by 5 bases and J by 7 bases; unmatched bases: 8. The CDR3 DNA follows: TGTGCCAGCAGTACAACAGGGGGCGCAGGTGAAAAACTGTTTTTT. This sequence encodes CASSTTGGAGEKLFF.

This clone came up once. The V call is TRBV21-1, the J call TRBJ1-1; no DNA check was done on the table's D call, TRBD1. TRBV21-1 is a documented pseudogene. The CDR3 covers 20 residues. CDR3 region: CASSKAPPDSANLPNTEAFF. The CDR3 bases are TGTGCCAGCAGCAAAGCGCCCCCAGACAGCGCCAACCTTCCGAACACTGAAGCTTTCTTT.

The gene calls are TRBV18 and TRBJ2-1, with 12 bases that match TRBD2. Germline loops: CDR1 KGHSH, CDR2 LQKENI. The CDR3 is made up of 15 amino acids. With 2 bases clipped from V and 8 bases from J, the junction kept 4 bases outside the gene matches. As DNA, the CDR3 is TGTGCCAGCTCACCAACGACTAGCGGGAGTGATGAGCAGTTCTTC. This translates into CASSPTTSGSDEQFF. Combining the CDR3 with reference TRBV18 and TRBJ2-1 gives the whole variable domain NAGVMQNPRHLVRRRGQEARLRCSPMKGHSHVYWYRQLPEEGLKFMVYLQKENIIDESGMPKERFSAEFPKEGPSILRIQQVVRGDSAAYFCASSPTTSGSDEQFFGPGTRLTVL.

The chain combines TRBV7-2 with TRBJ2-3, with D possibly matching TRBD1 (5 bases). CDR3 length: 16 amino acids. With 5 bases removed from V and 0 bases from J, the gap between germline ends came to 15 bases. Germline V lookup: CDR1 SGHTA, CDR2 FQGNSA. The CDR3 loop is CASSASRGPSTDTQYF. The CDR3 DNA reads TGTGCCAGCAGCGCATCTAGGGGCCCTAGCACAGATACGCAGTATTTT.

This clone turned up a few times. The V gene is TRBV5-1, the J gene TRBJ2-2; 9 bases align to TRBD2. The V gene end was trimmed by 2 bases and the J gene end by 0 bases; junction bases not matched to a gene: 5. CDR1 SGHRS and CDR2 YFSETQ come from the germline V gene. This CDR3 has 17 residues. DNA of the CDR3: TGCGCCAGCAGCTTTGGGACTAGCAGCGCGAACACCGGGGAGCTGTTTTTT. Translating gives CASSFGTSSANTGELFF. Looking up the rest from reference TRBV5-1 and TRBJ2-2 gives the full variable domain: KAGVTQTPRYLIKTRGQQVTLSCSPISGHRSVSWYQQTPGQGLQFLFEYFSETQRNKGNFPGRFSGRQFSNSRSEMNVSTLELGDSALYLCASSFGTSSANTGELFFGEGSRLTVL.

The chain links TRBV5-1 to TRBJ2-7; 11 nucleotides align to TRBD2. CDR3 length: 14 residues. V shed 3 bases, J shed 5 bases, and the junction held 4 bases outside the gene matches. The germline V gene encodes CDR1 SGHRS and CDR2 YFSETQ. The CDR3 spells CASSWVTSGNEQYF. DNA for the CDR3: TGCGCCAGCAGCTGGGTGACTAGCGGGAACGAGCAGTACTTC.

CDR3 loop: CASSLRARGVTDTQYF. CDR3 nucleotide sequence: TGTGCCAGCAGTTTAAGGGCTAGAGGGGTCACAGATACGCAGTATTTT. The chain links TRBV28 to TRBJ2-3; D is tentatively TRBD1 or TRBD2 (5 bases each). Germline CDR1 is MDHEN and CDR2 is SYDVKM. The CDR3 length is 16 residues. V lost 2 bases to trimming and J lost 2 bases, with 14 bases between them.

Turning to this clone: The same CDR3 arises from other DNA sequences in this sample as well. The chain links TRBV5-1 to TRBJ1-5; no clear D gene. The germline CDR1 and CDR2 sequences are SGHRS and YFSETQ. The CDR3 spans 13 residues. Trimming took off 0 bases at V and 4 bases at J, with 5 bases between the two ends. For the CDR3, the DNA is TGCGCCAGCAGCTTGGGCGAAAATCAGCCCCAGCATTTT. Its protein is CASSLGENQPQHF.

The chain links TRBV7-2 to TRBJ1-4, with TRBD1 matching 7 bases. Germline CDR1 SGHTA, CDR2 FQGNSA. V shed 0 bases and J 10 bases; nucleotides not matched to a gene: 11. The CDR3 has 16 residues. CDR3 sequence reads: CASSLAGIQGNSKLFF. The CDR3 region has the DNA TGTGCCAGCAGCTTAGCGGGTATACAGGGGAATTCAAAACTGTTTTTT.

The genes are TRBV4-2 and TRBJ2-1, with 9 bases that match TRBD2. The CDR3 is made up of 15 amino acids. V lost 2 bases, J lost 8 bases, and 7 bases stayed unmatched. Germline V gene lookup returns CDR1 LGHNA and CDR2 YNFKEQ. The CDR3 loop is CASSQKGTSLDEQFF. CDR3 coding DNA: TGTGCCAGCAGCCAAAAAGGGACTAGCCTCGATGAGCAGTTCTTC.

The chain is built from TRBV4-1 and TRBJ2-1; 12 nucleotides align to TRBD2. The trim removed 1 base at V and 7 bases at J, leaving 11 bases unmatched. The CDR3 runs 18 residues. Per germline, CDR1 MGHRA and CDR2 YSYEKL. The CDR3 loop is CASSQASGRALYRNEQFF. The CDR3 DNA reads TGCGCCAGCAGCCAAGCTAGCGGGAGGGCCCTCTACCGAAATGAGCAGTTCTTC.

This clone was detected only a few times. V usage is TRBV28 and J usage is TRBJ1-2; tentative D call: TRBD1 (6 bases). In germline, CDR1 is MDHEN, CDR2 SYDVKM. Trimming cost V 7 bases and J 1 base, with 13 bases left between them. The CDR3 is 14 residues long. The CDR3 protein is CASNPPGVNYGYTF. CDR3 DNA sequence: TGTGCCAGCAATCCTCCAGGGGTTAACTATGGCTACACCTTC.

The J gene is TRBJ2-1, the V gene TRBV27, with TRBD2 matching over 8 bases. Trimming took 0 bases from V and 7 from J; bases not matched to a gene: 11. The germline CDR1 and CDR2 sequences are MNHEY and SMNVEV (reference sequence). The CDR3 totals 17 residues. The DNA for the CDR3 is TGTGCCAGCAGTTTATCCGGGCGGGGACTAGTAAAAAATGAGCAGTTCTTC. Translating it yields CASSLSGRGLVKNEQFF.

The chain uses TRBV10-2 and TRBJ1-4; no firm D call. The CDR3 loop spans 13 amino acids. Germline CDR1 and CDR2: WSHSY and SAAADI. Trimming shortened V by 5 bases and J by 8 bases, and 12 bases separated the two germline ends. CDR3 region: CASSKIAREKLFF. CDR3 DNA: TGCGCCAGCAGTAAAATCGCACGGGAAAAACTGTTTTTT.

Turning to this clone: A read error is the likely source, as a far larger clone sits one nucleotide away. This sequence joins TRBV14 and TRBJ2-7; possibly TRBD2 for D (5 bases). Trimming shortened V by 3 bases and J by 2 bases, and 20 bases separated the two germline ends. This CDR3 is 17 amino acids long. Germline values: CDR1 SGHDN, CDR2 FVKESK. CDR3 protein: CASSQRRDSGFAYEQYF. Written as DNA, the CDR3 is TGTGCCAGCAGCCAGAGGCGAGATTCGGGGTTTGCCTACGAGCAGTACTTC. Combining the CDR3 with reference TRBV14 and TRBJ2-7 gives the whole variable domain EAGVTQFPSHSVIEKGQTVTLRCDPISGHDNLYWYRRVMGKEIKFLLHFVKESKQDESGMPNNRFLAERTGGTYSTLKVQPAELEDSGVYFCASSQRRDSGFAYEQYFGPGTRLTVT.

V is TRBV18 and J is TRBJ2-5; no firm D call. The CDR3 runs to 15 residues. The V gene lost 0 bases and the J gene lost 5 bases, with 13 bases spanning the gap. The V gene's germline CDR1 is KGHSH and CDR2 LQKENI. The CDR3 here is CASSPPVGVRETQYF. The CDR3 nucleotides are TGTGCCAGCTCACCACCGGTTGGGGTTCGGGAGACCCAGTACTTC.